These T cell receptor beta chains were read from a single sample in a study of cytomegalovirus exposure and HLA in healthy donors. Assay: immunoSEQ multiplex PCR; the TCRdb copy retains only in-frame clones and omits some. The data show some 130,000 clones, roughly 82% seen once. The sequenced material came from PBMCs. The receptors stem from a male donor in good health and CMV-seropositive. Each CDR3 is given with its conserved first and last residue. D genes are given only for firm matches. Only some rows state a clone size, as once, few, many or a class for expanded clones.

size: .; length: 15; D: TRBD1; V: TRBV28; J: TRBJ2-5; DNA: TGTGCCAGCAGTTTTAAGGGGGCGTTTCAGGAGACCCAGTACTTC; CDR3: CASSFKGAFQETQYF
size: .; length: 14; D: .; V: TRBV5-1; J: TRBJ2-6; DNA: TGCGCCAGCAGCGATCCCTCTGGGGCCAACGGCCTGACTTTC; CDR3: CASSDPSGANGLTF
size: .; length: 15; D: .; V: TRBV7-9; J: TRBJ1-3; DNA: TGTGCCAGCAGCCCTCCTGGGGCAGGGGGAAACACCATATATTTT; CDR3: CASSPPGAGGNTIYF
size: .; length: 14; D: TRBD2; V: TRBV5-4; J: TRBJ2-5; DNA: TGTGCCAGCACTGCGCGGGGAGGGGAAGAGACCCAGTACTTC; CDR3: CASTARGGEETQYF
size: .; length: 16; D: TRBD1; V: TRBV27; J: TRBJ1-2; DNA: TGTGCCAGCAGTAAGTGGGCCGGAGACAGGGGCTCCGGCTACACCTTC; CDR3: CASSKWAGDRGSGYTF
size: .; length: 16; D: TRBD2; V: TRBV9; J: TRBJ2-1; DNA: TGTGCCAGCAGCGCCCGGACTAGCGGGATCTACAATGAGCAGTTCTTC; CDR3: CASSARTSGIYNEQFF
size: few; length: 14; D: .; V: TRBV5-4; J: TRBJ2-7; DNA: TGTGCCAGCAGTGAAGGGGGGGAATCCTACGAGCAGTACTTC; CDR3: CASSEGGESYEQYF
size: .; length: 15; D: TRBD2; V: TRBV18; J: TRBJ2-7; DNA: TGTGCCAGCTCACCACCGACTAGCGGCCCGGGGGAGCAGTACTTC; CDR3: CASSPPTSGPGEQYF
size: .; length: 16; D: TRBD2; V: TRBV7-6; J: TRBJ2-1; DNA: TGTGCCAGCAGCCCCCATGTGGTAGCGGGAAACAATGAGCAGTTCTTC; CDR3: CASSPHVVAGNNEQFF
size: few; length: 15; D: TRBD1; V: TRBV5-4; J: TRBJ1-2; DNA: TGTGCCACCACAGACCTCGACAGGGCGTATTATGGCTACACCTTC; CDR3: CATTDLDRAYYGYTF
size: .; length: 15; D: TRBD1; V: TRBV30; J: TRBJ1-1; DNA: TGTGCCTGGAGTGGGACAGGGGGCGTAAACACTGAAGCTTTCTTT; CDR3: CAWSGTGGVNTEAFF
size: once; length: 15; D: TRBD1; V: TRBV6-5; J: TRBJ1-1; DNA: TGTGCCAGCAGCAGGGGGCGCGGAATGAACACTGAAGCTTTCTTT; CDR3: CASSRGRGMNTEAFF
size: .; length: 15; D: TRBD2; V: TRBV7-2; J: TRBJ2-4; DNA: TGTGCCAGCAGCTTCAGCGGGAGGGCCTCAGGCAGTCAGTACTTC; CDR3: CASSFSGRASGSQYF
size: .; length: 14; D: .; V: TRBV7-2; J: TRBJ2-1; DNA: TGTGCCAGCAGCTCACTAGCCCTCGGGGATGAGCAGTTCTTC; CDR3: CASSSLALGDEQFF
size: .; length: 16; D: TRBD1; V: TRBV7-9; J: TRBJ2-2; DNA: TGTGCCAGCAGACCTACGGGACAGGGGGCTGGCGGGGAGCTGTTTTTT; CDR3: CASRPTGQGAGGELFF
size: .; length: 12; D: .; V: TRBV7-8; J: TRBJ1-1; DNA: TGTGCCAGCAGCGACGGGGAAGCGGTGGCTTTCTTT; CDR3: CASSDGEAVAFF
size: once; length: 15; D: .; V: TRBV19; J: TRBJ1-5; DNA: TGTGCCAGTAGTATAGTGGCGGCAAACAATCAGCCCCAGCATTTT; CDR3: CASSIVAANNQPQHF
size: .; length: 13; D: .; V: TRBV6-5; J: TRBJ1-2; DNA: TGTGCCAGCAGTTACAGTAGCTCCTATGGCTACACCTTC; CDR3: CASSYSSSYGYTF
size: .; length: 15; D: .; V: TRBV5-1; J: TRBJ2-1; DNA: TGCGCCAGCAGCTCCCCGGAACAGCTAAACAATGAGCAGTTCTTC; CDR3: CASSSPEQLNNEQFF
size: once; length: 13; D: TRBD1; V: TRBV6-1; J: TRBJ2-3; DNA: TGTGCCAGCAGTGAAGCGGGGACAGGGTCGCAGTATTTT; CDR3: CASSEAGTGSQYF
size: .; length: 14; D: .; V: TRBV6-5; J: TRBJ1-6; DNA: TGTGCCAGCAGTTGGGACAAGAATAATTCACCCCTCCACTTT; CDR3: CASSWDKNNSPLHF
size: .; length: 15; D: TRBD1; V: TRBV5-4; J: TRBJ2-5; DNA: TGTGCCAGCAGCTTTGCCGGGACAGGGCCCTCGGCCCAGTACTTC; CDR3: CASSFAGTGPSAQYF
size: .; length: 15; D: TRBD1; V: TRBV6-1; J: TRBJ1-6; DNA: TGTGCCAGCAGTGAAGTGGACAGGGGGAATTCACCCCTCCACTTT; CDR3: CASSEVDRGNSPLHF